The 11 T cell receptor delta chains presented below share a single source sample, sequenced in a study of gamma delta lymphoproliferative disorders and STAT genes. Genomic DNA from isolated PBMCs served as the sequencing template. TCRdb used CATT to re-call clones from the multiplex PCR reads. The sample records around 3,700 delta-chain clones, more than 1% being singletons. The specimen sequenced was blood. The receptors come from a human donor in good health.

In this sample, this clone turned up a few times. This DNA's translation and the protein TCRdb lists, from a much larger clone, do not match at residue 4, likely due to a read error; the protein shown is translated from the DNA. The CDR3 here is CACNTAGARGPSWDTRQMFF. CDR3 bases: TGTGCCTGTAACACCGCGGGGGCGAGGGGGCCCTCCTGGGACACCCGACAGATGTTTTTC. This chain connects TRDV2 to TRDJ3, with D possibly being TRDD3 (5 bases). The CDR3 covers 20 residues. From germline, CDR1 is GEAIGNYY and CDR2 EKD.

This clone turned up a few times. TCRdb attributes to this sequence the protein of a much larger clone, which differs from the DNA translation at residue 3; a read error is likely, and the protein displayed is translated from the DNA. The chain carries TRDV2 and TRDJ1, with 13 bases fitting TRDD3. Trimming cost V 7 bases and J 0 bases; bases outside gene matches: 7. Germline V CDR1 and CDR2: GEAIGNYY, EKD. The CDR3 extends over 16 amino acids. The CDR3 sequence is CAWDLLGDTHTDKLIF. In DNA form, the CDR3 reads TGTGCCTGGGACCTACTGGGGGATACGCACACCGATAAACTCATCTTT.

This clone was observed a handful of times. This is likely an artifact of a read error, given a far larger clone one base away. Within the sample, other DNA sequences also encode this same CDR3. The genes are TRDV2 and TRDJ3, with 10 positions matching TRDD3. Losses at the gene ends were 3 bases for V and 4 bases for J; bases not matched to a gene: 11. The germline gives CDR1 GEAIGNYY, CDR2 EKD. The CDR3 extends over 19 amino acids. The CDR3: CACDGMGDTPTWDTRQMFF. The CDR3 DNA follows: TGTGCCTGTGACGGCATGGGGGATACCCCAACTTGGGACACCCGACAGATGTTTTTC.

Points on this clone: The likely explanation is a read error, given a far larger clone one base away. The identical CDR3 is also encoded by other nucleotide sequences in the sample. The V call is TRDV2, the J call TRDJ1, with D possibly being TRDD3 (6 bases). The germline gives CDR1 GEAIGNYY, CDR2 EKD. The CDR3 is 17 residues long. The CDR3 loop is CACDTVWGPSDTDKLIF. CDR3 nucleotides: TGTGCTTGTGACACCGTCTGGGGACCCTCCGACACCGATAAACTCATCTTT.

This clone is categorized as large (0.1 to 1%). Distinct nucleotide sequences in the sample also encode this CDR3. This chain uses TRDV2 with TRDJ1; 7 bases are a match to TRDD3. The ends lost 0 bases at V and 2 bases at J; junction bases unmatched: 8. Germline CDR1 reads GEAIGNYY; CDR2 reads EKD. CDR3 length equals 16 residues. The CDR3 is CACDTVGGSYTDKLIF. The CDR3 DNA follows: TGTGCCTGTGACACCGTGGGGGGATCCTATACCGATAAACTCATCTTT.

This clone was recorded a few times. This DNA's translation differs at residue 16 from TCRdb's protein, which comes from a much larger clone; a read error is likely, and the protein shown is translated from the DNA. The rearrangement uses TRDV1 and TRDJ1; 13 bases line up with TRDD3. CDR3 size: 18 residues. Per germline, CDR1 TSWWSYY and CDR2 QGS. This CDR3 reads CALGELLLGDTDLWKHIF. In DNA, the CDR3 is TGTGCTCTTGGGGAGCTCCTACTGGGGGATACGGATTTGTGGAAACACATCTTT.

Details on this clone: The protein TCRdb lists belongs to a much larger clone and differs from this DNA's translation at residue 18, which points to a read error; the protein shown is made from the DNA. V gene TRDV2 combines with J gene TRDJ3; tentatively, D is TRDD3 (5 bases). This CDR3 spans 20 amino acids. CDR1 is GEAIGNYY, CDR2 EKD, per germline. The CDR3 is CACDTAGARGPSWDTRQVFF. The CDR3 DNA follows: TGTGCCTGTGACACCGCGGGGGCGAGGGGGCCCTCCTGGGACACCCGACAGGTGTTTTTC.

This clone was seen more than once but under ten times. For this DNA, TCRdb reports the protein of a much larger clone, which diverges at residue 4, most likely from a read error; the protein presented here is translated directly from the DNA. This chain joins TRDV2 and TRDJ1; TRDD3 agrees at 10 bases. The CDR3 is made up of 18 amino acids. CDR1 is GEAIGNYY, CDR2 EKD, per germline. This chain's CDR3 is CACGTVNRGIRLTDKLIF. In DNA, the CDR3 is TGTGCCTGTGGCACCGTAAATAGGGGGATACGCCTTACCGATAAACTCATCTTT.

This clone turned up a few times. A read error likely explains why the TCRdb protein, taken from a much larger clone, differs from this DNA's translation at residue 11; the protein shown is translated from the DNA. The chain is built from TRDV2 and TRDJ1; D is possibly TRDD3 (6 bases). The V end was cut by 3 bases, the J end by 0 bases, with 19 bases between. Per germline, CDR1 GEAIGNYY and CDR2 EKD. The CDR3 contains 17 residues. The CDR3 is CACDPVMGGRHTDKLIF. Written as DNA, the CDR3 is TGTGCCTGTGACCCGGTTATGGGGGGTCGGCACACCGATAAACTCATCTTT.

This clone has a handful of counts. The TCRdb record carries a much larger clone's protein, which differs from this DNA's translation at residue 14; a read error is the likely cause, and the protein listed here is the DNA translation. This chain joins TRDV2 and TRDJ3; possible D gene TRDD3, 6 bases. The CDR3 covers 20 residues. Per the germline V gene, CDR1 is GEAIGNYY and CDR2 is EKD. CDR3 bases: TGTGCCTGTGACACCGCGGGGGCGAGGGGGCCCTCCTGGGGCACCCGACAGATGTTTTTC. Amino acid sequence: CACDTAGARGPSWGTRQMFF.

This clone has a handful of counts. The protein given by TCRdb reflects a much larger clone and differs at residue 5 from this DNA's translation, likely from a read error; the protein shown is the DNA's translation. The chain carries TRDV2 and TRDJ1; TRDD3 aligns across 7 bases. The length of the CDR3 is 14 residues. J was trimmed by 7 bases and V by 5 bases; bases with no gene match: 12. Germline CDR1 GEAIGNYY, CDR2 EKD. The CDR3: CACVELGRGGKLIF. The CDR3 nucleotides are TGTGCCTGTGTTGAACTGGGGCGTGGGGGTAAACTCATCTTT.